This TCR beta chain was sequenced during a study of CD8+ T cells in alopecia areata. Study in general: Transfer of skin from approximately 6-12-month-old C3H/HeJ graft donors with spontaneous alopecia was made to roughly 7-11-week-old female C3H/HeJ mice. General observations from the study: Greater clonality was observed in lesional scalp samples, especially alopecia totalis/universalis, versus normal scalp. With patients, TCR sharing proved less clear than in mice, a difference possibly related to HLA. Sequencing of scalp tissue also captures the resident alphabeta T cells of normal skin.

RNA was isolated and reverse transcribed to cDNA, the sequencing template. The data were produced by immunoSEQ multiplex PCR, yet TCRdb's version contains in-frame clones alone and is incomplete. The sample contains 250,000 or so clones, none occurring once; 0.9% to 1.5% lies in the top ten. This clone was counted only a few times. Its cognate antigen is unknown. Genes and germline come from the mouse. Scientists pooled cutaneous lymph node cells and sorted them on CD4, CD8alpha, NKG2D, NKG2ACE and other markers. The receptor comes from a C3H/HeJ mouse with alopecia areata. As its MHC haplotype, the strain has H2-k. The sequenced sample was CD4+ T cells sorted from a lymph node.

CDR3 amino acids: CTCSGTVNTLYF. CDR3 DNA, as far as it was read: TGCACCTGCAGTGGGACAGTAAAC. The J gene is TRBJ2-4, the V gene TRBV1; D perhaps matches TRBD1 (6 bases). The read ends 4 residues early relative to the CDR3; the germline J gene fills the gap. This CDR3 has 12 residues. CDR1 is NSQYPW and CDR2 is LRSPGD in the germline V gene (reference sequence).